The rows below give T cell receptor beta chains drawn from one sample of a study of shared clonotypes between healthy human individuals. Sequenced by immunoSEQ multiplex PCR; TCRdb stores in-frame clones only, minus some. Of about 2 million clones listed, about 94% were seen once; the top ten hold 0.9% to 1.5%. The sequenced material came from naive CD8+ T cells sorted from blood. Receptor source: a man between 18 and 35 years old in good health. The CDR3 runs from the conserved cysteine through the conserved F or W. The order of the fields is J gene, clone size, V gene, D gene, CDR3 protein, CDR3 DNA. A D gene is named only where the DNA matches it firmly. Clone size is stated in some rows and not others, as once, few, many or a class when expanded.

TRBJ2-3 - TRBV7-9 TRBD2 CASKGTPSGGPKATDTQYF TGTGCCAGCAAGGGGACCCCTAGCGGGGGACCAAAGGCCACAGATACGCAGTATTTT
TRBJ2-7 once TRBV5-5 TRBD2 CASSLGPPGLASYEQYF TGTGCCAGCAGCTTGGGTCCCCCGGGACTAGCGTCCTACGAGCAGTACTTC
TRBJ2-7 - TRBV28 - CASSSGDSSYEQYF TGTGCCAGCAGCTCTGGCGACAGCTCCTACGAGCAGTACTTC
TRBJ1-1 - TRBV2 - CASSDGSGNEAFF TGTGCCAGCAGTGATGGGTCCGGGAATGAAGCTTTCTTT
TRBJ2-6 - TRBV4-3 - CASSQDKGAGANVLTF TGCGCCAGCAGCCAAGATAAGGGGGCTGGGGCCAACGTCCTGACTTTC
TRBJ1-4 - TRBV19 - CASSTRRATNEKLFF TGTGCCAGTAGTACCCGACGGGCAACTAATGAAAAACTGTTTTTT
TRBJ2-1 - TRBV5-6 - CATGSRIEGRDNEQFF TGTGCCACCGGCTCCAGGATTGAAGGTCGGGACAATGAGCAGTTCTTC
TRBJ2-4 few TRBV13 - CASSLAGSGPKNIQYF TGTGCCAGCAGCTTAGCGGGGTCGGGGCCAAAAAACATTCAGTACTTC
TRBJ2-5 - TRBV5-6 - CASSLSAGSETQYF TGTGCCAGCAGCTTATCGGCAGGGTCAGAGACCCAGTACTTC
TRBJ2-2 once TRBV9 - CASSHNLRNSNTGELFF TGTGCCAGCAGCCACAACTTGCGAAACTCGAACACCGGGGAGCTGTTTTTT
TRBJ2-1 - TRBV7-9 TRBD2 CASSPPGLADNEQFF TGTGCCAGCAGCCCGCCGGGCCTAGCGGACAATGAGCAGTTCTTC
TRBJ1-4 - TRBV28 TRBD1 CASSFTTGELRLFF TGTGCCAGCAGTTTTACCACAGGGGAATTACGACTGTTTTTT
TRBJ1-2 - TRBV19 - CASSIEAGNFYGYTF TGTGCCAGTAGTATTGAGGCAGGGAACTTCTATGGCTACACCTTC
TRBJ2-7 - TRBV4-1 - CASSQELGGGSYEQYF TGCGCCAGCAGCCAAGAGTTAGGAGGGGGCTCCTACGAGCAGTACTTC
TRBJ2-5 - TRBV14 TRBD2 CASSQEAGGPETQYF TGTGCCAGCAGCCAAGAAGCGGGAGGGCCGGAGACCCAGTACTTC
TRBJ2-2 - TRBV5-1 - CASHPSTGELFF TGCGCCAGCCACCCGTCCACCGGGGAGCTGTTTTTT
TRBJ2-7 - TRBV7-2 - CASSDTGWGTRYEQYF TGTGCCAGCAGCGATACTGGGTGGGGGACACGGTACGAGCAGTACTTC
TRBJ2-7 - TRBV5-1 - CASSLVEGLRSEQYF TGCGCCAGCAGCTTGGTCGAGGGGCTAAGATCCGAGCAGTACTTC
TRBJ1-3 - TRBV4-1 - CASSSVPGNTIYF TGCGCCAGCAGCTCTGTTCCGGGAAACACCATATATTTT
TRBJ2-1 - TRBV13 - CASSLATSRDYNEQFF TGTGCCAGCAGCTTGGCCACATCGAGAGACTACAATGAGCAGTTCTTC
TRBJ1-1 - TRBV27 - CASSVYGMNTEAFF TGTGCCAGCAGTGTCTATGGAATGAACACTGAAGCTTTCTTT
TRBJ1-6 - TRBV7-9 TRBD1 CASSLGDSYNSPLHF TGTGCCAGCAGCTTAGGGGACAGCTATAATTCACCCCTCCACTTT
TRBJ1-5 - TRBV2 - CASSPLVGQFSNQPQHF TGTGCCAGCAGTCCCCTAGTTGGCCAGTTTAGCAATCAGCCCCAGCATTTT
TRBJ1-1 - TRBV13 - CASSLVLNTEAFF TGTGCCAGCAGCTTAGTATTGAACACTGAAGCTTTCTTT
TRBJ1-5 - TRBV14 - CASSQGASNQPQHF TGTGCCAGCAGCCAAGGCGCCAGCAATCAGCCCCAGCATTTT
TRBJ2-1 - TRBV19 - CASVQYNEQFF TGTGCCAGTGTCCAGTACAATGAGCAGTTCTTC
TRBJ2-7 - TRBV7-7 TRBD2 CASSRGLGAYEQYF TGTGCTAGCAGCCGGGGACTAGGGGCCTACGAGCAGTACTTC
TRBJ2-1 - TRBV5-1 - CASSLDGGLNEQFF TGCGCCAGCAGCTTGGATGGGGGGCTCAATGAGCAGTTCTTC
TRBJ2-5 - TRBV28 TRBD2 CASSPGLVEYF TGTGCCAGCAGCCCCGGACTAGTGGAGTACTTC
TRBJ2-1 - TRBV13 - CASSDLPLLVAEYNEQFF TGTGCCAGCAGCGACCTACCTCTTCTAGTAGCGGAGTACAATGAGCAGTTCTTC
TRBJ2-7 - TRBV7-9 - CASSLSSYEQYF TGTGCCAGCAGCCTGAGCTCCTACGAGCAGTACTTC
TRBJ1-2 once TRBV28 TRBD1 CASSFRGQGFAYTF TGTGCCAGCAGTTTTCGGGGACAGGGTTTTGCCTACACCTTC
TRBJ2-7 - TRBV30 - CAWSEGFYEQYF TGTGCCTGGAGTGAGGGATTCTACGAGCAGTACTTC
TRBJ2-7 - TRBV6-5 TRBD2 CASSYVSGRDEQYF TGTGCCAGCAGTTATGTGTCAGGGAGGGACGAGCAGTACTTC
TRBJ2-7 - TRBV6-5 TRBD2 CASSYGLANEQYF TGTGCCAGCAGTTACGGACTAGCCAACGAGCAGTACTTC
TRBJ1-5 - TRBV19 - CASSTEGRGDQPQHF TGTGCCAGTAGTACAGAAGGCAGGGGCGATCAGCCCCAGCATTTT
TRBJ2-1 - TRBV28 - CASTTVYNGHEQFF TGTGCCAGCACCACAGTTTATAATGGGCACGAGCAGTTCTTC
TRBJ2-1 - TRBV19 - CASSIGPPETLDNEQFF TGTGCCAGTAGTATAGGGCCCCCAGAAACTCTGGACAATGAGCAGTTCTTC
TRBJ2-2 - TRBV27 TRBD2 CASSLGASGRHGELFF TGTGCCAGCAGTTTAGGGGCTAGCGGGAGACACGGGGAGCTGTTTTTT
TRBJ2-1 - TRBV4-3 - CASSFYSSSYNEQFF TGCGCCAGCAGCTTTTACTCAAGCTCCTACAATGAGCAGTTCTTC
TRBJ1-1 - TRBV13 - CASSLGEDPEAFF TGTGCCAGCAGCTTAGGGGAGGACCCTGAAGCTTTCTTT
TRBJ1-2 once TRBV13 - CASSFTANYGYTF TGTGCCAGCAGCTTTACAGCTAACTATGGCTACACCTTC
TRBJ2-7 - TRBV2 TRBD1 CASSEEGGEYSDRDPYEQYF TGTGCCAGCAGTGAAGAGGGTGGGGAGTATTCGGACAGGGATCCGTACGAGCAGTACTTC
TRBJ1-3 - TRBV10-3 - CAISDSPGALGGNTIYF TGTGCCATCAGTGATTCCCCGGGTGCCCTTGGAGGAAACACCATATATTTT
TRBJ1-2 once TRBV14 - CASSPGIYGYTF TGTGCCAGCAGCCCCGGGATATATGGCTACACCTTC
TRBJ1-1 - TRBV4-1 - CASSPHTTDLNTEAFF TGCGCCAGCAGCCCCCATACGACAGACCTGAACACTGAAGCTTTCTTT